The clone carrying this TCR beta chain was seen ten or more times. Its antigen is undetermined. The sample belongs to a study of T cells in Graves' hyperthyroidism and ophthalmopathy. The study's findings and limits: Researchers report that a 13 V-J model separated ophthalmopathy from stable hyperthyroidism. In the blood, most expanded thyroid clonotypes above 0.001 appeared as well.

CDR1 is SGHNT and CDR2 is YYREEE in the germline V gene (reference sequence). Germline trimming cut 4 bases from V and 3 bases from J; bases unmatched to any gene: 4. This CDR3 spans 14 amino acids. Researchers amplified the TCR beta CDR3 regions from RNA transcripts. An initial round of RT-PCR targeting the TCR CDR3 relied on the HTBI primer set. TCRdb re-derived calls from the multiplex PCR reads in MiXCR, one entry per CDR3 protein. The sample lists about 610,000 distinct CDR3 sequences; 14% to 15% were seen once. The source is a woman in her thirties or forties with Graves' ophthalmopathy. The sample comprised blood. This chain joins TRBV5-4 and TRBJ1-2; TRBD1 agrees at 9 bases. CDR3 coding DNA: TGTGCCAGCAGCCGGGACAGGGCTCACTATGGCTACACCTTC. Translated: CASSRDRAHYGYTF. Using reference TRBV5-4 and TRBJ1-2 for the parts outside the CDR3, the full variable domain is ETGVTQSPTHLIKTRGQQVTLRCSSQSGHNTVSWYQQALGQGPQFIFQYYREEENGRGNFPPRFSGLQFPNYSSELNVNALELDDSALYLCASSRDRAHYGYTFGSGTRLTVV.